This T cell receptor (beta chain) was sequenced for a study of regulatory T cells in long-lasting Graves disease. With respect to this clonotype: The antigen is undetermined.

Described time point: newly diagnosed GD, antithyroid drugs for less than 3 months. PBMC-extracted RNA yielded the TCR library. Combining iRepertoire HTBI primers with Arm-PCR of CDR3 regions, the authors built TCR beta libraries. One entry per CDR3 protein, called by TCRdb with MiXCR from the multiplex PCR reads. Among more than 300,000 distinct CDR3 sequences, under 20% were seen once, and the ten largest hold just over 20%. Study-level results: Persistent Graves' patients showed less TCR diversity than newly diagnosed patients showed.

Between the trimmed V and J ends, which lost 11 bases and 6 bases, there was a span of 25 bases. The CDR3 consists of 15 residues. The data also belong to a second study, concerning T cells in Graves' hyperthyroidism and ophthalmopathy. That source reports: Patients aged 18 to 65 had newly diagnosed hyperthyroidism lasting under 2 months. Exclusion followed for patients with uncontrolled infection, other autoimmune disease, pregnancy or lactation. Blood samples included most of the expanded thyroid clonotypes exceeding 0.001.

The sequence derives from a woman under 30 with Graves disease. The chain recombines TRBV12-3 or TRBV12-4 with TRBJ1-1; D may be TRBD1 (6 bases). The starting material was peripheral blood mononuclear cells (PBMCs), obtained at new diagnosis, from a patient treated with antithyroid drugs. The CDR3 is CAARGGGGFAAEAFF. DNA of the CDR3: TGTGCCGCTAGGGGGGGGGGCGGTTTCGCGGCTGAAGCTTTCTTT.